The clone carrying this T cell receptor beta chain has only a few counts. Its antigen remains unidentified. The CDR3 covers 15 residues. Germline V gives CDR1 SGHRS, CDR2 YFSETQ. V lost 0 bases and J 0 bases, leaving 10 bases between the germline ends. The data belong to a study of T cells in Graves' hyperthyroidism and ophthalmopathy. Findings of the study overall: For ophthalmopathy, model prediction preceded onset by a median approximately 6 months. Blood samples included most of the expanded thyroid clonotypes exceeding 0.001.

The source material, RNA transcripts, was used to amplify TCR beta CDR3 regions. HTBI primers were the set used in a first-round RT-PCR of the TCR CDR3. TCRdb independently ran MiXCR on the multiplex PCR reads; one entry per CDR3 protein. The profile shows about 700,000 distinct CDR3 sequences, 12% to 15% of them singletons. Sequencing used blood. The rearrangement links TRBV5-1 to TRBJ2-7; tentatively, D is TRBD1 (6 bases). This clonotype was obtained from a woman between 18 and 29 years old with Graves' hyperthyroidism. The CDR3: CASSLGQAVSYEQYF. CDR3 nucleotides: TGCGCCAGCAGCTTGGGACAGGCCGTCTCCTACGAGCAGTACTTC.